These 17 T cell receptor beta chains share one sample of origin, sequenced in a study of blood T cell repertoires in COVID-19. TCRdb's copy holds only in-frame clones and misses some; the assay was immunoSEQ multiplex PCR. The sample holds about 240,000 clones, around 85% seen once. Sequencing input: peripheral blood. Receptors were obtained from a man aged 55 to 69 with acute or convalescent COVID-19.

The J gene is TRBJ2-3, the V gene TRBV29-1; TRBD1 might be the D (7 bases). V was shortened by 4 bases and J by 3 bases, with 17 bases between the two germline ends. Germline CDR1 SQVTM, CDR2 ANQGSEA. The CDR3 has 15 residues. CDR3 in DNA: TGCAGCGTTGGAGGCGGGACAGACAGAACAGATACGCAGTATTTT. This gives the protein CSVGGGTDRTDTQYF.

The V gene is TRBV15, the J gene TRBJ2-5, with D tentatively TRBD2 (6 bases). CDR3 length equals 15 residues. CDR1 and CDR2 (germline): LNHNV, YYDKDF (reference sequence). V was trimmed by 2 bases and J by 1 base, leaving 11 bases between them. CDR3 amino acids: CATSRPGLVQETQYF. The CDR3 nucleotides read TGTGCCACCAGCAGACCGGGACTGGTCCAAGAGACCCAGTACTTC.

The CDR3 DNA follows: TGTGCCAGCAGATCAACAGGGGGCCCTGAAGCTTTCTTT. Protein: CASRSTGGPEAFF. The genes are TRBV6-5 and TRBJ1-1; 9 nucleotides line up with TRBD1. In germline, CDR1 is MNHEY, CDR2 SVGAGI. The CDR3 has 13 amino acids. Trimming took 6 bases from V and 6 from J; bases not matched to a gene: 5.

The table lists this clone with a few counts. CDR3 bases: TGCAGCATCCGGACAGGGGGCGCGACCGAGCAGTACTTC. The encoded protein is CSIRTGGATEQYF. The J gene is TRBJ2-7, the V gene TRBV29-1; 11 bases are shared with TRBD1. Germline V lookup: CDR1 SQVTM, CDR2 ANQGSEA. V shed 8 bases and J 6 bases; nucleotides not matched to a gene: 9. The CDR3 consists of 13 residues.

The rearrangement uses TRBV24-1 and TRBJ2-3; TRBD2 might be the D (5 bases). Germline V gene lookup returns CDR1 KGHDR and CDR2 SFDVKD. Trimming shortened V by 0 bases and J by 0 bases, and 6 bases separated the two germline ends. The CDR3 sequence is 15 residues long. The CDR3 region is CATSDLSGSTDTQYF. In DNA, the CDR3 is TGTGCCACCAGTGATTTGTCGGGGAGCACAGATACGCAGTATTTT.

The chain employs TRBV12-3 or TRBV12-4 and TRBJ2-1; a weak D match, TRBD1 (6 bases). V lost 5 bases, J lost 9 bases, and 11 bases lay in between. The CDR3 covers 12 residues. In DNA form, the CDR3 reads TGTGCCAGCAGTCTTACAGGGTTTGAGCAGTTCTTC. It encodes CASSLTGFEQFF.

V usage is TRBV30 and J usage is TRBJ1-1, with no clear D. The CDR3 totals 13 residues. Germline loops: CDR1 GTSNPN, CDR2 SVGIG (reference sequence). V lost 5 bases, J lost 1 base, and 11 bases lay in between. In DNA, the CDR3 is TGTGCCTGGGCTGGGCAGGCGAACACTGAAGCTTTCTTT. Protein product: CAWAGQANTEAFF.

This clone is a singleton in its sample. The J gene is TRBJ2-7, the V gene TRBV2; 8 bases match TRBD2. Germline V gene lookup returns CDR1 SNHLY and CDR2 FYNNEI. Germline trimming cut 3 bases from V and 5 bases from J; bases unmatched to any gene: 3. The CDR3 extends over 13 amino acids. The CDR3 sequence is CASSEGTSDEQYF. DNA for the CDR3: TGTGCCAGCAGTGAGGGGACTAGTGACGAGCAGTACTTC.

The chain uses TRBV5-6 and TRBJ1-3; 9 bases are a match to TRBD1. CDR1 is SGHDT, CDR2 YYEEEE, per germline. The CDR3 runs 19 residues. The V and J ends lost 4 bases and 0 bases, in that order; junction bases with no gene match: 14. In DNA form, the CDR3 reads TGTGCCAGCAGCCCCCTGGGGGGACAGGGAGGCGTCTCTGGAAACACCATATATTTT. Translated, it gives CASSPLGGQGGVSGNTIYF.

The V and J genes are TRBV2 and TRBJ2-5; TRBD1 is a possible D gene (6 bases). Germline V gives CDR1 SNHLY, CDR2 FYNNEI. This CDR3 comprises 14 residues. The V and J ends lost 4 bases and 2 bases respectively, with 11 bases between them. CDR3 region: CASSAGTQQETQYF. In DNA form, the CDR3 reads TGTGCCAGCAGTGCCGGGACACAACAAGAGACCCAGTACTTC.

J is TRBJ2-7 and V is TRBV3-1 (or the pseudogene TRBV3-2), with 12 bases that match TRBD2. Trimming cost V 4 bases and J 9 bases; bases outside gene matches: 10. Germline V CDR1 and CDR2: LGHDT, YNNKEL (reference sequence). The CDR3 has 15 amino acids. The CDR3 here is CASSLATSGSDGQYF. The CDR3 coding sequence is TGTGCCAGCAGCCTAGCGACTAGCGGGAGTGACGGGCAGTACTTC.

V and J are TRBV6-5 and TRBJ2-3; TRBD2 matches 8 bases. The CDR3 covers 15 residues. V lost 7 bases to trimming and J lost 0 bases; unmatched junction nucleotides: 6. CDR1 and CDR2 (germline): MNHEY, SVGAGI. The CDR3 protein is CASIRASGSTDTQYF. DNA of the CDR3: TGTGCCAGCATCCGGGCTAGCGGGAGCACAGATACGCAGTATTTT.

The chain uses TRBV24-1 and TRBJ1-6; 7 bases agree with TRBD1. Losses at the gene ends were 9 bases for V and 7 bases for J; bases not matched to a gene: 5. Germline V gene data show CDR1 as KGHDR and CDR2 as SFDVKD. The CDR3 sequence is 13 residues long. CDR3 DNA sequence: TGTGCCACCTACGGGACAGACAATTCACCCCTCCACTTT. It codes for CATYGTDNSPLHF.

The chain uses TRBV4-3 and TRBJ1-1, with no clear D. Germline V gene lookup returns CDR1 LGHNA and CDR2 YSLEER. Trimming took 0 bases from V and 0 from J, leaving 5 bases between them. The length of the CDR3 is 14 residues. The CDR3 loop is CASSQDRVNTEAFF. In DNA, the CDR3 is TGCGCCAGCAGCCAAGATAGAGTGAACACTGAAGCTTTCTTT.

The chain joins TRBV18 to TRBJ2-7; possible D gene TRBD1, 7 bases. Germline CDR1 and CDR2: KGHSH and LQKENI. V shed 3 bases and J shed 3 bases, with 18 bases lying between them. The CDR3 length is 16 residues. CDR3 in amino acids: CASSPSLNQGGYEQYF. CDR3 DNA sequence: TGTGCCAGCTCACCCTCTTTAAACCAGGGGGGCTACGAGCAGTACTTC. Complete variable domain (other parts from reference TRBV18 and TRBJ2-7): NAGVMQNPRHLVRRRGQEARLRCSPMKGHSHVYWYRQLPEEGLKFMVYLQKENIIDESGMPKERFSAEFPKEGPSILRIQQVVRGDSAAYFCASSPSLNQGGYEQYFGPGTRLTVT.

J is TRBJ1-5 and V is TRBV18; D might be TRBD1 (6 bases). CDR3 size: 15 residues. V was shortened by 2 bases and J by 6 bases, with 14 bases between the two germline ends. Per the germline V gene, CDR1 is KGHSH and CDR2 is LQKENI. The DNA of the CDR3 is TGTGCCAGCTCACCAAGCGGGGGGCTAAGTCAGCCCCAGCATTTT. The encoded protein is CASSPSGGLSQPQHF. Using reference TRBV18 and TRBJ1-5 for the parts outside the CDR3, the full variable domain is NAGVMQNPRHLVRRRGQEARLRCSPMKGHSHVYWYRQLPEEGLKFMVYLQKENIIDESGMPKERFSAEFPKEGPSILRIQQVVRGDSAAYFCASSPSGGLSQPQHFGDGTRLSIL.

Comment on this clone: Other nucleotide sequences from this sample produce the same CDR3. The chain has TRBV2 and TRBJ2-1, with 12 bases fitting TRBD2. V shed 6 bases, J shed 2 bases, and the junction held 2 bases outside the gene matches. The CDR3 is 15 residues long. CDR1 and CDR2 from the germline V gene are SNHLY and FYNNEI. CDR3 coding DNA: TGTGCCAGCAGGAGACTAGCGGGGGCCTACAATGAGCAGTTCTTC. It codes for CASRRLAGAYNEQFF.